What follows are 5 T cell receptor beta chains derived from one specimen sequenced in a study of T-cell reconstitution after alpha-beta-depleted transplantation in children. Molecular barcoding with unique molecular identifiers was used for the TCRbeta library. MiXCR, run by TCRdb on the PCR reads, gives a single entry per CDR3 protein. The sample contains some 500,000 distinct CDR3 sequences, about 16% of which appear only once. The sequenced sample was PBMCs from the stem cell graft donor, obtained from the stem cell graft. All receptors come from a human donor who donated a stem cell graft to a child with acute lymphoblastic leukemia.

This clonotype was counted between two and nine times. CDR3 sequence (DNA): TGTGCCAGCAGCGTAGATTTACAAGAAGAGACCCAGTACTTC. Translating it yields CASSVDLQEETQYF. This chain joins TRBV9 and TRBJ2-5; D remains ambiguous. This CDR3 spans 14 amino acids. Trimming took 0 bases from V and 3 from J, leaving 9 bases between them. The germline gives CDR1 SGDLS, CDR2 YYNGEE. The full variable domain, in which reference TRBV9 and TRBJ2-5 provide the parts outside the CDR3, is DSGVTQTPKHLITATGQRVTLRCSPRSGDLSVYWYQQSLDQGLQFLIQYYNGEERAKGNILERFSAQQFPDLHSELNLSSLELGDSALYFCASSVDLQEETQYFGPGTRLLVL.

This chain links TRBV5-1 with TRBJ2-7; tentative D call: TRBD2 (5 bases). The CDR3 extends over 17 amino acids. CDR1 and CDR2 from the germline V gene are SGHRS and YFSETQ. V gave up 0 bases and J gave up 6 bases, with 22 bases separating them. CDR3 sequence: CASSLVRTTIIGLEQYF. The DNA for the CDR3 is TGCGCCAGCAGCTTGGTAAGGACGACTATTATCGGGCTCGAGCAGTACTTC.

This chain links TRBV20-1 with TRBJ2-1; D possibly uses TRBD1 or TRBD2 (5 bases each). Per the germline V gene, CDR1 is DFQATT and CDR2 is SNEGSKA (reference sequence). Deletions cut 4 bases from V and 10 bases from J, with 17 bases between. The CDR3 contains 13 residues. CDR3 coding DNA: TGCAGTGCTACCACCCCATTTTGGGGGGAGCAGTTCTTC. It specifies CSATTPFWGEQFF.

The rearrangement joins TRBV4-2 to TRBJ2-3; 11 bases are shared with TRBD2. The V and J ends lost 1 base and 4 bases, in that order; junction bases with no gene match: 10. Germline V gives CDR1 LGHNA, CDR2 YNFKEQ. The CDR3 totals 18 residues. CDR3 protein: CASSQAVGTSGLADTQYF. In DNA, the CDR3 is TGTGCCAGCAGCCAAGCCGTTGGGACTAGCGGCCTAGCAGATACGCAGTATTTT.

This chain links TRBV12-3 or TRBV12-4 with TRBJ2-7; 8 nucleotides match TRBD2. V trimming: 3 bases; J trimming: 2 bases; junction bases outside the gene matches: 6. The CDR3 covers 15 residues. The CDR3 protein is CASSFGLAGPYEQYF. The CDR3 nucleotides read TGTGCCAGCAGTTTCGGCCTAGCGGGCCCCTACGAGCAGTACTTC.